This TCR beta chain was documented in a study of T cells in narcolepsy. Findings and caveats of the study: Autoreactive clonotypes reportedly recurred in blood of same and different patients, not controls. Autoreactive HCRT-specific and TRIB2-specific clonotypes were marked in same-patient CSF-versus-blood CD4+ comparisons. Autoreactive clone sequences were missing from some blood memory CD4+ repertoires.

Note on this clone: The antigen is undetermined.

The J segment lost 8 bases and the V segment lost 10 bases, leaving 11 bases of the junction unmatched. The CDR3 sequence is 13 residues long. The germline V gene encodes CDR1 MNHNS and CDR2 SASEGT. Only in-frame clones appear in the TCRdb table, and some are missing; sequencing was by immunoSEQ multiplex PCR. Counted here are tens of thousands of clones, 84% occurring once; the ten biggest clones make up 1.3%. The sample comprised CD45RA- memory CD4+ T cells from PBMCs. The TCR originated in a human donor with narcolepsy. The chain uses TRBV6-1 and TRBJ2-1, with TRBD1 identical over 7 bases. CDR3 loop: CATKTGTIDEQFF. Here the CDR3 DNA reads TGTGCCACTAAGACAGGGACGATAGATGAGCAGTTCTTC.